Sequencing of this T cell receptor beta chain was carried out in a study of control samples from healthy donors and cancer patients. Generated by immunoSEQ multiplex PCR, the TCRdb table keeps only in-frame clones and is missing some. The sample consists of tens of thousands of clones, about 80% of them appearing once. The specimen sequenced was blood. The sequence derives from a man aged 50-59 years in good health.

CDR3 amino acids: CASSLSRTSGRRDTQYF. The CDR3 bases are TGTGCCAGCAGTTTATCTCGGACTAGCGGGAGGCGAGATACGCAGTATTTT. The V call is TRBV27, the J call TRBJ2-3; TRBD2 matches at 14 bases. Germline CDR1 MNHEY, CDR2 SMNVEV (reference sequence). The V and J ends lost 0 bases and 5 bases, in that order; junction bases with no gene match: 4. This CDR3 contains 17 residues.